What follows is one T cell receptor beta chain and its context. This clonotype was seen a handful of times. The antigen it binds to is not known. Base qualities are missing; no much larger clone stands one base away. From the cysteine up to the phenylalanine, the CDR3 has a length of 14 residues. This entry keeps only the CDR3 DNA: 42 bases, framed from base 1. CDR1 and CDR2, per the germline V gene, are SGHVS and FNYEAQ. V loses 5 bases of germline sequence and J loses 9 bases, and the interval between the two ends is 14 bases. The sample comes from a study of regulatory and conventional T cells in breast cancer (dated by TCRdb to 2014 to 2015). Receptors were amplified or captured by PCR. Data came from a 454 GS FLX Titanium. TCRdb redid the processing of the public reads, applying fastp at Q25 and MiXCR, and retained in-frame beta chains. Identical CDR3 proteins give one entry, which carries the most common genes and DNA. This sample lists several hundred distinct CDR3 sequences; 32% were detected once. The ten largest make up 13% of the sample.

The sequence is built from TRBV7-6 and TRBJ1-6; TRBD1 is possibly the D segment (6 matching bases). Material: regulatory T cells from blood. The receptor comes from a female donor with breast cancer. The CDR3 amino acid sequence is: CASSGTGGSSPLHF. DNA sequence: TGTGCCAGCAGCGGGACCGGGGGCTCTTCACCCCTCCACTTT.